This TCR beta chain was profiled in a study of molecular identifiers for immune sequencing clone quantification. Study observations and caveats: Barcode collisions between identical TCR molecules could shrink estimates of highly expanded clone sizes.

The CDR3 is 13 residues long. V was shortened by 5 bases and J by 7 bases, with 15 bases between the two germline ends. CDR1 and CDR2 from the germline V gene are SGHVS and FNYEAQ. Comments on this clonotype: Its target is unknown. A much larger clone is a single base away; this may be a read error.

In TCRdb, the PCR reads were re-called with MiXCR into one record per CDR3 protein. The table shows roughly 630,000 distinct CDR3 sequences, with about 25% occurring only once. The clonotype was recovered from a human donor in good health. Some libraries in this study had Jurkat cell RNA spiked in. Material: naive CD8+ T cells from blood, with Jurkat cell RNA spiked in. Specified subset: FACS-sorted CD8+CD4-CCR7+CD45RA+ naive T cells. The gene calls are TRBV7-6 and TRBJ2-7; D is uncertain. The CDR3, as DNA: TGTGCCAGCAGCGGAATGGCGTTACAGGAGCAGTACGTC. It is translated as CASSGMALQEQYV.